A single sample gave rise to the 2 T cell receptor beta chains below, sequenced in a study of siplizumab effects on memory and regulatory T cells. Measured with immunoSEQ multiplex PCR; TCRdb has only the in-frame clones, and not every one. This sample has approximately 50,000 clones, with over 90% found just once. Sequences were obtained from CD8+ T cells sorted from blood. These receptors all stem from a human donor in good health.

This chain connects TRBV28 to TRBJ2-7, with 7 nucleotides matching TRBD1. This CDR3 comprises 17 residues. The V and J ends lost 4 bases and 0 bases, in that order; junction bases with no gene match: 12. CDR1 MDHEN and CDR2 SYDVKM come from the germline V gene. CDR3 residues: CASSYILRQGDSYEQYF. CDR3 nucleotide sequence: TGTGCCAGCAGTTACATCCTCCGACAGGGAGACTCCTACGAGCAGTACTTC.

V and J are TRBV5-5 and TRBJ2-7; 8 bases agree with TRBD2. CDR1 and CDR2 (germline): SGHKS, YYEKEE (reference sequence). The CDR3 runs to 15 residues. Trimming removed 6 bases from V and 1 base from J; junction bases left unmatched: 9. The chain's CDR3 is CASNQRTSRSYEQYF. CDR3 sequence (DNA): TGTGCCAGCAACCAAAGGACTAGCCGATCCTACGAGCAGTACTTC.